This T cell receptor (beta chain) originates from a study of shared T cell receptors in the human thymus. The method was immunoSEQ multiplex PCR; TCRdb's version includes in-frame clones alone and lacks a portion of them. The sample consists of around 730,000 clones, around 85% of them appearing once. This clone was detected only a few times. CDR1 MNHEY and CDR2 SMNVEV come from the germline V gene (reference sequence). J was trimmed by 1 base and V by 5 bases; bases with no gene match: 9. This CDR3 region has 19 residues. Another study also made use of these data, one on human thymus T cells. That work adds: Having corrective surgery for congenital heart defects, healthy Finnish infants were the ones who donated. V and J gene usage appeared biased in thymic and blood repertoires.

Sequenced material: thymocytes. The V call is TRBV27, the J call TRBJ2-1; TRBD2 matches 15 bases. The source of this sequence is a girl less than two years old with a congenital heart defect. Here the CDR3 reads CASSPLRTSGGASYNEQFF. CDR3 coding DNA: TGTGCCAGCAGTCCCCTACGGACTAGCGGGGGGGCTTCCTACAATGAGCAGTTCTTC.